These 19 T cell receptor beta chains were all obtained from the same sample, sequenced in a study of T cell repertoires in cytomegalovirus infection. Each CDR3 protein gets one entry after TCRdb re-called the reads with MiXCR. In the table there are about 740,000 distinct CDR3 sequences, 35% to 40% of which are singletons. Sequencing was carried out using PBMCs. The receptors here all came from a human donor in good health (CMV status not recorded). Some clones in this sample may be carry-over from other donors' samples.

The chain joins TRBV6-2 or TRBV6-3 to TRBJ2-7; D ambiguous. CDR1 is MNHEY and CDR2 is SVGEGT in the germline V gene. The CDR3 is 14 amino acids. V was shortened by 6 bases and J by 2 bases, with 14 bases between the two germline ends. CDR3 loop: CASRPFDLAYEQYF. The CDR3 DNA reads TGTGCCAGCAGGCCCTTTGACCTCGCCTACGAGCAGTACTTC.

There are a few counts of this clonotype. The chain links TRBV2 to TRBJ1-1; D ambiguous. Trimming took off 8 bases at V and 3 bases at J, with 7 bases between the two ends. The germline V gene has CDR1 SNHLY and CDR2 FYNNEI. This CDR3 is 11 amino acids long. CDR3 DNA: TGTGCCAGCTGGTGGGACACTGAAGCTTTCTTT. Translating gives CASWWDTEAFF.

The chain employs TRBV2 and TRBJ2-6, with D maybe TRBD1 (6 bases). Germline V gene data show CDR1 as SNHLY and CDR2 as FYNNEI. V lost 8 bases and J lost 0, with 8 bases in between. This CDR3 has 14 amino acids. The CDR3 reads CASLGASGANVLTF. As DNA, the CDR3 is TGTGCCAGCCTGGGGGCCTCTGGGGCCAACGTCCTGACTTTC.

In this sample, this clonotype turned up once. The rearrangement joins TRBV29-1 to TRBJ1-2; D perhaps matches TRBD1 (5 bases). The CDR3 runs to 12 residues. Germline V gene lookup returns CDR1 SQVTM and CDR2 ANQGSEA. The germline V and J ends were trimmed by 7 bases and 8 bases, with 17 bases remaining between them. This chain's CDR3 is CSASSTAGGYTF. Here the CDR3 DNA reads TGCAGCGCCTCGTCGACCGCAGGGGGCTACACCTTC.

V and J are TRBV6-2 or TRBV6-3 and TRBJ1-2; 7 positions agree with TRBD1. The CDR3 spans 13 residues. J gave up 8 bases and V 5 bases, and 8 bases lay outside the gene matches. Germline CDR1 reads MNHEY; CDR2 reads SVGEGT. This CDR3 reads CASSATGSLGYTF. For the CDR3, the DNA is TGTGCCAGCAGTGCGACAGGGAGCTTGGGCTACACCTTC.

This clonotype was counted between two and nine times. This chain connects TRBV7-2 to TRBJ2-7; D possibly corresponds to TRBD2 (6 bases). The germline V gene has CDR1 SGHTA and CDR2 FQGNSA. The CDR3 extends over 14 amino acids. V shed 5 bases and J shed 2 bases, with 13 bases lying between them. CDR3 loop: CASSGGIGPYEQYF. DNA of the CDR3: TGTGCCAGCAGCGGGGGGATAGGCCCCTACGAGCAGTACTTC.

This clonotype was observed a few times. The chain recombines TRBV12-3 or TRBV12-4 with TRBJ1-6; D possibly corresponds to TRBD1 (5 bases). Trimming stripped 4 bases from V and 7 bases from J, with 8 bases between. The CDR3 runs 13 residues. The CDR3 loop is CASSWGENSPLHF. As DNA, the CDR3 is TGTGCCAGCAGTTGGGGGGAAAATTCACCCCTCCACTTT.

V and J are TRBV4-2 and TRBJ2-5; the D is unclear. The CDR3 extends over 15 amino acids. Germline CDR1 is LGHNA and CDR2 is YNFKEQ. The V end was cut by 0 bases, the J end by 1 base, with 9 bases between. CDR3: CASSQENGRQETQYF. In DNA, the CDR3 is TGTGCCAGCAGCCAAGAAAATGGACGCCAAGAGACCCAGTACTTC.

The chain recombines TRBV3-1 with TRBJ1-3; TRBD1 is a possible D gene (6 bases). The V and J ends lost 5 bases and 3 bases respectively, with 17 bases between them. CDR3 length equals 16 residues. Germline V gene lookup returns CDR1 LGHDT and CDR2 YNNKEL (reference sequence). The chain's CDR3 is CASSKSGRGVGNTIYF. The CDR3, as DNA: TGTGCCAGCAGCAAGTCTGGCAGGGGAGTTGGAAACACCATATATTTT.

This chain uses TRBV28 with TRBJ2-7; D possibly corresponds to TRBD2 (7 bases). CDR1 and CDR2 (germline): MDHEN, SYDVKM. Deletions cut 2 bases from V and 3 bases from J, with 17 bases between. The CDR3 sequence is 16 residues long. The CDR3 is CASSLSVSGGDYEQYF. In DNA, the CDR3 is TGTGCCAGCAGTTTAAGCGTATCGGGGGGCGACTACGAGCAGTACTTC.

V is TRBV12-3 or TRBV12-4 and J is TRBJ1-6; D call uncertain. Trimming took off 5 bases at V and 5 bases at J, with 7 bases between the two ends. The CDR3 has 13 residues. CDR3 sequence (DNA): TGTGCCAGCAGTCCCCGTAATAATTCACCCCTCCACTTT. Protein: CASSPRNNSPLHF.

Note on this clonotype: Germline is not matched at one junction end, which may reflect a read error. This chain joins TRBV6-6 and TRBJ2-1; TRBD2 matches 9 bases. This CDR3 has 15 amino acids. Germline CDR1 is MNHNY and CDR2 is SVGAGI (reference sequence). The DNA of the CDR3 is TGTGCCCGCAGGTACATGCGGGGGGGTTACAATGAGCAGTTCTTC. Its translation: CARRYMRGGYNEQFF.

The chain recombines TRBV3-1 with TRBJ2-7, with 11 bases lining up with TRBD2. CDR1 LGHDT and CDR2 YNNKEL come from the germline V gene (reference sequence). V was pared by 6 bases and J by 1 base, with 8 bases of the junction left unmatched. The CDR3 is 16 residues long. In DNA, the CDR3 is TGTGCCAGCAGACTCGGACTAGCGGGCGGATCCTACGAGCAGTACTTC. Protein: CASRLGLAGGSYEQYF.

This sequence joins TRBV27 and TRBJ1-5; no clear D gene. The CDR3 totals 14 residues. CDR1 is MNHEY and CDR2 is SMNVEV in the germline V gene (reference sequence). Trimming took 8 bases from V and 0 from J, leaving 11 bases between them. The CDR3 bases are TGTGCCAGCTGGAGCCTGTATAGCAATCAGCCCCAGCATTTT. Protein: CASWSLYSNQPQHF.

V and J are TRBV13 and TRBJ2-5, with a possible D match to TRBD1 (6 bases). The V and J ends lost 0 bases and 5 bases respectively, with 13 bases between them. This CDR3 comprises 15 residues. The germline V gene has CDR1 PRHDT and CDR2 FYEKMQ (reference sequence). The chain's CDR3 is CASSLGGRGVETQYF. CDR3 in DNA: TGTGCCAGCAGCTTAGGTGGCAGGGGAGTCGAGACCCAGTACTTC.

In this sample, this clonotype turned up once. The rearrangement links TRBV20-1 to TRBJ1-3; D call uncertain. Germline loops: CDR1 DFQATT, CDR2 SNEGSKA (reference sequence). The CDR3 extends over 15 amino acids. V lost 4 bases, J lost 1 base, and 14 bases lay in between. CDR3 loop: CSAITRELSGNTIYF. The CDR3 nucleotides read TGCAGTGCTATAACACGGGAACTATCTGGAAACACCATATATTTT.

This clonotype was observed once. The rearrangement joins TRBV12-3 or TRBV12-4 to TRBJ1-6, with TRBD1 matching over 12 bases. Unmatched junction bases numbered 6, after V lost 6 bases and J lost 6 bases. This CDR3 contains 16 residues. The CDR3 loop reads CASRGGQGASNSPLHF. DNA for the CDR3: TGTGCCAGCAGAGGGGGACAGGGGGCTTCTAATTCACCCCTCCACTTT.

This clonotype was counted at least ten times. The rearrangement uses TRBV5-1 and TRBJ1-1; TRBD1 agrees at 7 bases. Germline V gene sequence: CDR1 SGHRS, CDR2 YFSETQ. Germline trimming cut 4 bases from V and 5 bases from J; bases unmatched to any gene: 8. The CDR3 totals 14 residues. DNA for the CDR3: TGCGCCAGCAGCCGCGCAGGGGGGAGTACTGAAGCTTTCTTT. Translated: CASSRAGGSTEAFF.

This clonotype was seen only a few times. The V gene is TRBV7-3, the J gene TRBJ2-5; possibly TRBD1 or TRBD2 for D (5 bases each). Trimming removed 5 bases at V and 7 bases at J, with 11 bases between. This CDR3 is built from 12 residues. Germline lookup yields CDR1 SGHTA and CDR2 FQGTGA. The CDR3 DNA reads as TGTGCCAGCAGCCGAGAGAGGGGGACCCAGTACTTC. Amino acids: CASSRERGTQYF.